This TCR beta chain was identified during a study of cytomegalovirus exposure and HLA in healthy donors. General study points: It was reported that TCR beta sequences correctly inferred the HLA-A and HLA-B alleles for most subjects. Most CMV-associated TCR beta chains were later found to appear HLA-restricted. Some segments of the V type, notably TRBV6-2 and TRBV6-3, were excluded as indistinguishable. Listed as cytomegalovirus-associated were approximately 160 TCR beta chains.

PCR was performed using 60 Vbeta and 13 Jbeta primers. Profiling relied on immunoSEQ multiplex PCR, and the TCRdb table lists in-frame clones only, not all of them. The sample yields over 150,000 clones, roughly 80% seen once. As concerns this clone: Its specificity is not known. The identical CDR3 is also encoded by other nucleotide sequences in the sample.

CDR1 is LNHDA, CDR2 SQIVND, per germline (reference sequence). This CDR3 is 14 amino acids long. V gave up 1 base and J gave up 4 bases, with 8 bases separating them. The receptor comes from a male donor in good health and CMV-seropositive. The sequenced sample consisted of PBMCs. This chain connects TRBV19 to TRBJ2-1; D possibly corresponds to TRBD2 (5 bases). CDR3 nucleotides: TGTGCCAGTAGTATAGGGGGAGATTACAATGAGCAGTTCTTC. Residues: CASSIGGDYNEQFF.